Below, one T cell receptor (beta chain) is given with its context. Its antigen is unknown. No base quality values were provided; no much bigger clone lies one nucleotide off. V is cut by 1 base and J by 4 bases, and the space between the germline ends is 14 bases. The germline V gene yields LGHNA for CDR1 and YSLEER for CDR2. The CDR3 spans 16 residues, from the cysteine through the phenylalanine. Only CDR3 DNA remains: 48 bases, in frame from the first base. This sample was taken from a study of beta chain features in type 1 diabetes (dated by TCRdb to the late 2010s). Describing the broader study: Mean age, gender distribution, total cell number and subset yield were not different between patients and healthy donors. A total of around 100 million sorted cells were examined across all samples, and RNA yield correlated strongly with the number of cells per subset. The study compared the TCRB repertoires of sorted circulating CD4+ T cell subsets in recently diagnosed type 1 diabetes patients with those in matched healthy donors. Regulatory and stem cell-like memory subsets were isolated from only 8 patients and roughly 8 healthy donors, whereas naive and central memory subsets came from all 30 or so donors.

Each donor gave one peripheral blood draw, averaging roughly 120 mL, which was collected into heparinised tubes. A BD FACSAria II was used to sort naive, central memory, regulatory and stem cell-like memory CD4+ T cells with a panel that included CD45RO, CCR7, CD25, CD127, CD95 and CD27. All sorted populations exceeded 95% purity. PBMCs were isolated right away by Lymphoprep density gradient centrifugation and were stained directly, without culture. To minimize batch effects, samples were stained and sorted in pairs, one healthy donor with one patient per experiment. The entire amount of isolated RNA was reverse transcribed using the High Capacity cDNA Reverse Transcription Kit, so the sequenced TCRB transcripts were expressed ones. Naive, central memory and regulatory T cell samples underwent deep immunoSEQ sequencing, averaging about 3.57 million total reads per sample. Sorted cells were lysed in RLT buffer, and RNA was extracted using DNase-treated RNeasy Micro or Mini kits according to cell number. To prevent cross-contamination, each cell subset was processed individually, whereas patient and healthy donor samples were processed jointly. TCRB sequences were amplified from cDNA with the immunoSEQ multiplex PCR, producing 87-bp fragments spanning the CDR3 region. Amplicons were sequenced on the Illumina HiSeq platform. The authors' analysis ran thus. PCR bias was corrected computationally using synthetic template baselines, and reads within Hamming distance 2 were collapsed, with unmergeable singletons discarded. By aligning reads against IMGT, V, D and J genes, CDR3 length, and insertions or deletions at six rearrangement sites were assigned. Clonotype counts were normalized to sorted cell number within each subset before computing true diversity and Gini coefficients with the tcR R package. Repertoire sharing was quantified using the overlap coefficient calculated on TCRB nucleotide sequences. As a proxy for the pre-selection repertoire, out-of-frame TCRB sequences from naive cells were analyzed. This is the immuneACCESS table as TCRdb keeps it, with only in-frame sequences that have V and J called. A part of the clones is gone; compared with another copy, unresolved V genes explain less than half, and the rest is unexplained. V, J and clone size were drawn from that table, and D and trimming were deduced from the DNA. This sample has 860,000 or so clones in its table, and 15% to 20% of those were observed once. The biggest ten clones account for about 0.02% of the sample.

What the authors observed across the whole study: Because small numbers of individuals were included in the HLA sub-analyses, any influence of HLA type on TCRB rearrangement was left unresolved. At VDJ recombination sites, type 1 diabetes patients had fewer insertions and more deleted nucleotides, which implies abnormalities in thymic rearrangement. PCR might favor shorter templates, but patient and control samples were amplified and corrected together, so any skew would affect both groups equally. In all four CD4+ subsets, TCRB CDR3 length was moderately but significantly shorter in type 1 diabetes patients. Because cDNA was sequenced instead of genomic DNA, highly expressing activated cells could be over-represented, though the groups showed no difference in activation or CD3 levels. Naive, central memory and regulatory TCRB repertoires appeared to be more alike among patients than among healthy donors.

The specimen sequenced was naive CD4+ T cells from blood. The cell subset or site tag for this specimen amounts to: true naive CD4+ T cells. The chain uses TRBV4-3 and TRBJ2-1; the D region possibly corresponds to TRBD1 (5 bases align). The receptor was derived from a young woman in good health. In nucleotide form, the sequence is TGCGCCAGCAGCCAAGTGACAGACTCCAGGTACAATGAGCAGTTCTTC. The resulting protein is CASSQVTDSRYNEQFF.